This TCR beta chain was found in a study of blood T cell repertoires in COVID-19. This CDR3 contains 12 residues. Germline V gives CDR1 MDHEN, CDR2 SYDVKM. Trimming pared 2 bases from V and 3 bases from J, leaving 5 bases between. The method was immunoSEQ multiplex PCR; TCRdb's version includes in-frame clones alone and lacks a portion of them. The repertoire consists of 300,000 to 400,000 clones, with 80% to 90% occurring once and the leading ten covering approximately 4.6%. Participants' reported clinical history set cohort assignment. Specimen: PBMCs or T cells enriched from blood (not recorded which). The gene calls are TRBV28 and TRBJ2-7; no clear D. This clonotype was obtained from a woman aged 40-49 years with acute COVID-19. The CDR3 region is CASSLQLYEQYF. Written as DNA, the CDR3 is TGTGCCAGCAGTTTACAACTCTACGAGCAGTACTTC.